Below are 14 T cell receptor beta chains sequenced from a single sample in a study of cytomegalovirus exposure and HLA in healthy donors. Both 60 Vbeta primers and 13 Jbeta primers went into the PCR. The data were produced by immunoSEQ multiplex PCR, yet TCRdb's version contains in-frame clones alone and is incomplete. The data hold 95,000 to 150,000 clones, with about 16% observed a single time. The specimen sequenced was PBMCs. The receptors derive from a young woman in good health and CMV-seronegative.

In regard to this clone: An end of the junction does not agree with germline; a read error may underlie this. This rearrangement joins TRBV4-3 to TRBJ1-6, with 7 bases that match TRBD1. The CDR3 has 16 residues. Germline V CDR1 and CDR2: LGHNA, YSLEER. DNA of the CDR3: TGCACCAGCAGCCAAGGGGGGACAGCGTTTAATTCACCCCTCCACTTT. This gives the protein CTSSQGGTAFNSPLHF.

This clone was observed a few times. The chain has TRBV28 and TRBJ1-3, with D uncertain. V lost 3 bases to trimming and J lost 0 bases, with 9 bases between them. The CDR3 loop spans 15 amino acids. Germline-derived CDR1 and CDR2 are MDHEN and SYDVKM. CDR3 in amino acids: CASSLAGNSGNTIYF. The CDR3 DNA is TGTGCCAGCAGTTTGGCGGGGAACTCTGGAAACACCATATATTTT.

In its sample, this clone was seen a few times. J is TRBJ2-5 and V is TRBV28; tentatively, D is TRBD2 (7 bases). The CDR3 sequence is 16 residues long. The V end was cut by 1 base, the J end by 5 bases, with 17 bases between. Germline CDR1 reads MDHEN; CDR2 reads SYDVKM. The CDR3 spells CASSLLRGGWGETQYF. The DNA of the CDR3 is TGTGCCAGCAGTTTATTGCGCGGGGGCTGGGGGGAGACCCAGTACTTC.

This clone was seen a handful of times. The gene calls are TRBV30 and TRBJ1-2; TRBD1 agrees at 10 bases. The J segment lost 4 bases and the V segment lost 7 bases, leaving 15 bases of the junction unmatched. Per germline, CDR1 GTSNPN and CDR2 SVGIG (reference sequence). This CDR3 comprises 16 residues. The CDR3 DNA reads as TGTGCCTCGGGGGGTCCCCGGGACAGGGGAGGCTATGGCTACACCTTC. Translation gives CASGGPRDRGGYGYTF.

This clone was detected a few times. The chain combines TRBV30 with TRBJ1-2; 9 bases are shared with TRBD1. The CDR3 runs 14 residues. Germline V gene data show CDR1 as GTSNPN and CDR2 as SVGIG (reference sequence). V shed 1 base, J shed 10 bases, and the junction held 10 bases outside the gene matches. The CDR3 nucleotides are TGTGCCTGGAGTGGAGGACAGGGGTTTTTCGACTACACCTTC. Translating gives CAWSGGQGFFDYTF. The whole variable domain, remainder taken from reference TRBV30 and TRBJ1-2, is SQTIHQWPATLVQPVGSPLSLECTVEGTSNPNLYWYRQAAGRGLQLLFYSVGIGQISSEVPQNLSASRPQDRQFILSSKKLLLSDSGFYLCAWSGGQGFFDYTFGSGTRLTVV.

The chain carries TRBV5-1 and TRBJ2-2; the D gene is possibly TRBD2 (5 bases). The V gene's germline CDR1 is SGHRS and CDR2 YFSETQ. Trimming took 1 base from V and 2 from J, leaving 15 bases between them. The CDR3 covers 17 residues. CDR3 sequence: CASSLRSGSRNTGELFF. CDR3 in DNA: TGCGCCAGCAGCTTGCGGTCGGGATCCCGAAACACCGGGGAGCTGTTTTTT.

This chain joins TRBV5-1 and TRBJ2-1, with D perhaps TRBD2 (6 bases). The CDR3 is 12 residues long. Germline loops: CDR1 SGHRS, CDR2 YFSETQ. The V and J ends lost 3 bases and 12 bases respectively, with 13 bases between them. The CDR3 DNA follows: TGCGCCAGCAGCTGGGACTCCAGCTCGCAGTTCTTC. It encodes CASSWDSSSQFF.

This clone was seen a handful of times. The chain recombines TRBV28 with TRBJ1-4; 8 bases line up with TRBD1. CDR1 is MDHEN and CDR2 is SYDVKM in the germline V gene. The V segment lost 7 bases and the J segment 8 bases; nucleotides outside the gene matches: 9. The CDR3 loop spans 14 amino acids. DNA of the CDR3: TGTGCCAGCACCAGCGGACAGGGCCGGGAAAAACTGTTTTTT. Translated: CASTSGQGREKLFF.

This clone came up a few times. The chain has TRBV11-2 and TRBJ1-2; 7 bases agree with TRBD1. The CDR3 runs to 13 residues. Looked up from germline, CDR1 is SGHAT and CDR2 is FQNNGV. The V gene end was trimmed by 5 bases and the J gene end by 8 bases; junction bases not matched to a gene: 8. The chain's CDR3 is CASSARDSYGYTF. The CDR3 DNA follows: TGTGCCAGCAGCGCCCGGGACAGTTACGGCTACACCTTC.

This clone was seen a few times. The chain employs TRBV5-1 and TRBJ1-4; 9 nucleotides match TRBD1. The CDR3 runs to 16 residues. Losses at the gene ends were 4 bases for V and 8 bases for J; bases not matched to a gene: 12. From germline, CDR1 is SGHRS and CDR2 YFSETQ. CDR3 in DNA: TGCGCCAGCAGCCCCGGTCTGGGACAGGGTGAGGAAAAACTGTTTTTT. Protein product: CASSPGLGQGEEKLFF.

This clone was seen a handful of times. V is TRBV15 and J is TRBJ1-3, with D possibly matching TRBD1 (6 bases). The V end lost 1 base, the J end lost 2 bases, and 12 bases lay between the germline ends. The CDR3 has 16 amino acids. Germline V CDR1 and CDR2: LNHNV, YYDKDF (reference sequence). CDR3 nucleotide sequence: TGTGCCACCAGCAGAGCCTTAGGGGGACCTGGAAACACCATATATTTT. Its translation: CATSRALGGPGNTIYF.

This clone was detected only a few times. The J gene is TRBJ2-7, the V gene TRBV5-1; the D is unclear. Trimming shortened V by 2 bases and J by 6 bases, and 15 bases separated the two germline ends. This CDR3 has 14 residues. The germline V gene has CDR1 SGHRS and CDR2 YFSETQ. The DNA of the CDR3 is TGCGCCAGCAGCTTTATCCCCGCGGTGTTCGAGCAGTACTTC. Protein: CASSFIPAVFEQYF.

The gene calls are TRBV7-9 and TRBJ1-6; no clear D gene. Trimming shortened V by 3 bases and J by 6 bases, and 9 bases separated the two germline ends. CDR1 is SEHNR and CDR2 is FQNEAQ in the germline V gene (reference sequence). The CDR3 sequence is 14 residues long. CDR3 protein: CASSFAGFNSPLHF. The CDR3 DNA follows: TGTGCCAGCAGCTTTGCCGGGTTTAATTCACCCCTCCACTTT.

The rearrangement uses TRBV11-2 and TRBJ1-1; 7 bases line up with TRBD1. Germline CDR1 and CDR2: SGHAT and FQNNGV. V shed 5 bases, J shed 10 bases, and the junction held 10 bases outside the gene matches. The CDR3 spans 13 residues. Written as DNA, the CDR3 is TGTGCCAGCAGCCTAAACCGGGACAGCGGAGCTTTCTTT. Its translation: CASSLNRDSGAFF. The whole variable domain, filled in from reference TRBV11-2 and TRBJ1-1, reads EAGVAQSPRYKIIEKRQSVAFWCNPISGHATLYWYQQILGQGPKLLIQFQNNGVVDDSQLPKDRFSAERLKGVDSTLKIQPAKLEDSAVYLCASSLNRDSGAFFGQGTRLTVV.